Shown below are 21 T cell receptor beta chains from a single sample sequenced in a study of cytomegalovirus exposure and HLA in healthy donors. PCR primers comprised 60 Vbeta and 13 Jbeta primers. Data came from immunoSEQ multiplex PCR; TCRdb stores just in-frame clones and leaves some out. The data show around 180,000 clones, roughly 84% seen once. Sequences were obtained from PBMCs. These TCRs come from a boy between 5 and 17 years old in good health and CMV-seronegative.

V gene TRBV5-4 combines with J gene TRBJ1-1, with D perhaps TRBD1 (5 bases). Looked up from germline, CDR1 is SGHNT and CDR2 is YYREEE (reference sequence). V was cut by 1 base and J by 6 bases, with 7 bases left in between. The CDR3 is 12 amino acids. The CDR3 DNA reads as TGTGCCAGCAGCTTGAAAGGGGCTGAAGCTTTCTTT. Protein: CASSLKGAEAFF.

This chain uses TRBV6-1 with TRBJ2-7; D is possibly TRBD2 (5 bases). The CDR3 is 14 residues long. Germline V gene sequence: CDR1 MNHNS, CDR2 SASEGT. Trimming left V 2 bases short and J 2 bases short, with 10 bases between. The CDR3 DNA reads TGTGCCAGCAGTGAATTAATCGGGGCCTACGAGCAGTACTTC. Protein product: CASSELIGAYEQYF.

The CDR3 here is CASSTRQNTEAFF. The CDR3 nucleotides are TGTGCCAGCAGCACCAGACAGAACACTGAAGCTTTCTTT. The rearrangement uses TRBV11-1 and TRBJ1-1; no definite D call. Trimming stripped 5 bases from V and 1 base from J, with 8 bases between. The germline CDR1 and CDR2 sequences are SGHAT and FQDESV (reference sequence). The CDR3 is 13 residues long.

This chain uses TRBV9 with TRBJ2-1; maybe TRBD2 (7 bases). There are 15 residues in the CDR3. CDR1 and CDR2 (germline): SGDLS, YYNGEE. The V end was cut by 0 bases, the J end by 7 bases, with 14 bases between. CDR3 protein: CASSVVTGGWNEQFF. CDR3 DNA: TGTGCCAGCAGCGTAGTGACGGGGGGCTGGAATGAGCAGTTCTTC.

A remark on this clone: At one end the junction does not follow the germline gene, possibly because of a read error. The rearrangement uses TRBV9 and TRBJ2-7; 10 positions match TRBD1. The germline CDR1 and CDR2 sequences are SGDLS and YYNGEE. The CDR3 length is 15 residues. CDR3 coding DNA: TGTGCCAGCAGCCCCCGGGACAGGGGATCCTCCGAGCAGTACTTC. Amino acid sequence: CASSPRDRGSSEQYF. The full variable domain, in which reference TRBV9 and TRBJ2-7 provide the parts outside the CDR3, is DSGVTQTPKHLITATGQRVTLRCSPRSGDLSVYWYQQSLDQGLQFLIQYYNGEERAKGNILERFSAQQFPDLHSELNLSSLELGDSALYFCASSPRDRGSSEQYFGPGTRLTVT.

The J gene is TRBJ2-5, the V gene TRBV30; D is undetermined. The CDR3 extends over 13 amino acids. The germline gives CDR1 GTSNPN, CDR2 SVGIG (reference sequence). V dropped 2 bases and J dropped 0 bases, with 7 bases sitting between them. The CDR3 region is CAWSNGYQETQYF. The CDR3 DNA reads TGTGCCTGGAGTAACGGGTACCAAGAGACCCAGTACTTC.

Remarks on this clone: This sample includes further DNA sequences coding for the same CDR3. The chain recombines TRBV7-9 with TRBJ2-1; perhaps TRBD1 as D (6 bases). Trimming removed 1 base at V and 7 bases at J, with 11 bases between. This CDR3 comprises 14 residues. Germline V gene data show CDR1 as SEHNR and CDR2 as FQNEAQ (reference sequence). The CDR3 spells CASSLGQGWNEQFF. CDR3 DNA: TGTGCCAGCAGCTTAGGGCAGGGGTGGAATGAGCAGTTCTTC.

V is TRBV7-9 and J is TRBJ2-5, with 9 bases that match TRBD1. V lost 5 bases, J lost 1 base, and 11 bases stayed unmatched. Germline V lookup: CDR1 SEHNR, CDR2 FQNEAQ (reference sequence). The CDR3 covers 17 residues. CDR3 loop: CASSPMGQGAIQETQYF. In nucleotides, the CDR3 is TGTGCCAGCAGCCCTATGGGACAGGGCGCAATCCAAGAGACCCAGTACTTC.

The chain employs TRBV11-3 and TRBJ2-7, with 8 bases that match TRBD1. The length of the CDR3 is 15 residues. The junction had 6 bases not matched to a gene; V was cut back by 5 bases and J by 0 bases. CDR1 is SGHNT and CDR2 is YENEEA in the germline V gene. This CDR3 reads CASSLRTGSSYEQYF. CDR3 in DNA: TGTGCCAGCAGCCTCAGGACAGGGAGCTCCTACGAGCAGTACTTC.

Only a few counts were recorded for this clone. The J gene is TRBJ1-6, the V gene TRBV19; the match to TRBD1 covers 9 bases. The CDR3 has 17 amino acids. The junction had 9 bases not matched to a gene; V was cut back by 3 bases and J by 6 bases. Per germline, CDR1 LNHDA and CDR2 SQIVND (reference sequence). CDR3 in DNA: TGTGCCAGTAGTATTACAGGGGGCACTGATAGTAATTCACCCCTCCACTTT. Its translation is CASSITGGTDSNSPLHF.

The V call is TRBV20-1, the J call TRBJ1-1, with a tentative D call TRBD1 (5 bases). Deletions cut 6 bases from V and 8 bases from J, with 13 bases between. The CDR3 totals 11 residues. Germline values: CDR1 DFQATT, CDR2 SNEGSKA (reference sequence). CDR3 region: CSATRGSEAFF. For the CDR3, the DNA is TGCAGTGCAACACGGGGGTCGGAAGCTTTCTTT.

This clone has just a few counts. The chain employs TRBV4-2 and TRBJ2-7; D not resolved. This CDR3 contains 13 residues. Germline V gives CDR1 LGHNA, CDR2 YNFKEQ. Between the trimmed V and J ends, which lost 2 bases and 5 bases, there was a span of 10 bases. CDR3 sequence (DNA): TGTGCCAGCAGCCAATTCCTAACCGACGAGCAGTACTTC. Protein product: CASSQFLTDEQYF.

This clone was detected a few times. CDR3 in amino acids: CASSQLVYEQFF. The CDR3 coding sequence is TGTGCCAGCAGCCAACTAGTCTATGAGCAGTTCTTC. This chain connects TRBV7-9 to TRBJ2-1; a weak D match, TRBD2 (5 bases). Germline CDR1 is SEHNR and CDR2 is FQNEAQ (reference sequence). The CDR3 consists of 12 residues. The germline V and J ends were trimmed by 5 bases and 8 bases, with 10 bases remaining between them.

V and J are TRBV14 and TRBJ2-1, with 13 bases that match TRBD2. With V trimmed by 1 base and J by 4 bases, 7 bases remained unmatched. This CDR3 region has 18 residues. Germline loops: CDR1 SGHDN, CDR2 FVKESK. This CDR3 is CASSQAGLAGRIYNEQFF. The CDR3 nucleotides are TGTGCCAGCAGCCAAGCGGGACTAGCGGGGAGGATTTACAATGAGCAGTTCTTC.

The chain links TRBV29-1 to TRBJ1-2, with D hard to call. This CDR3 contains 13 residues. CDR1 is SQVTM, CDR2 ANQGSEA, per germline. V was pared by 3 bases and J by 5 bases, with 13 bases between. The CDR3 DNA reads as TGCAGCGTTGATGCAGGCGACGGATATGGCTACACCTTC. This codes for CSVDAGDGYGYTF.

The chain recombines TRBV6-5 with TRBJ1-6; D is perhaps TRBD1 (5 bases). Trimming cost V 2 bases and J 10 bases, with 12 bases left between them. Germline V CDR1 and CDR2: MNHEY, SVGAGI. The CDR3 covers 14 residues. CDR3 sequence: CASSYQGQGSPLHF. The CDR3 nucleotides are TGTGCCAGCAGTTACCAGGGCCAGGGATCACCCCTCCACTTT.

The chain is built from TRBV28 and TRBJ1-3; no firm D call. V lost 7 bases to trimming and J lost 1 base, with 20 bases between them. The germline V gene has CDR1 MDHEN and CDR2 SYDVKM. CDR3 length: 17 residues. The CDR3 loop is CASKGLGTAHSGNTIYF. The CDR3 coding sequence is TGTGCCAGCAAAGGTTTAGGAACAGCTCATTCTGGAAACACCATATATTTT.

As DNA, the CDR3 is TGTGCCAGTAGTTTACAGGTAACCTACGAGCAGTACTTC. This encodes CASSLQVTYEQYF. The V gene is TRBV19, the J gene TRBJ2-7; weak D call: TRBD1 (5 bases). The germline V and J ends were trimmed by 5 bases and 2 bases, with 10 bases remaining between them. The germline CDR1 and CDR2 sequences are LNHDA and SQIVND (reference sequence). The CDR3 is 13 residues long.

The CDR3 reads CASSIAGGKGTQYF. CDR3 in DNA: TGTGCCAGTAGTATAGCGGGGGGAAAAGGGACCCAGTACTTC. This sequence joins TRBV19 and TRBJ2-5; 7 nucleotides match TRBD2. CDR3 length: 14 amino acids. The V gene end was trimmed by 1 base and the J gene end by 7 bases; junction bases not matched to a gene: 6. Per the germline V gene, CDR1 is LNHDA and CDR2 is SQIVND (reference sequence).

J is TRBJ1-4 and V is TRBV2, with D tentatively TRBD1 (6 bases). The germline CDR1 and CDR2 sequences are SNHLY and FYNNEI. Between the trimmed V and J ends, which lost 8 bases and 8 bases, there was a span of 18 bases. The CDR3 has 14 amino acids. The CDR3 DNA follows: TGTGCCAGCCTCGAGGGACAAATGGGCGAAAAACTGTTTTTT. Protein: CASLEGQMGEKLFF.

CDR3 nucleotide sequence: TGTGCCTGGAGTGTAGGGGCAGGCGGGAACTACGAGCAGTACTTC. Translating it yields CAWSVGAGGNYEQYF. The rearrangement uses TRBV30 and TRBJ2-7; perhaps TRBD2 as D (6 bases). This CDR3 has 15 amino acids. The V end was cut by 0 bases, the J end by 3 bases, with 15 bases between. The germline CDR1 and CDR2 sequences are GTSNPN and SVGIG (reference sequence).